These 22 T cell receptor beta chains were all obtained from the same sample, sequenced in a study of control samples from healthy donors and cancer patients. Data came from immunoSEQ multiplex PCR; TCRdb stores just in-frame clones and leaves some out. Here the sample spans about 82,000 clones, around 94% being singletons. Sequenced material: blood. These receptors were taken from a woman aged 18 to 35 in good health.

This chain joins TRBV2 and TRBJ2-7; 9 nucleotides align to TRBD1. Germline CDR1 SNHLY, CDR2 FYNNEI. The junction had 5 bases not matched to a gene; V was cut back by 2 bases and J by 6 bases. The CDR3 sequence is 14 residues long. This CDR3 is CASSENRGQGEQYF. CDR3 bases: TGTGCCAGCAGTGAAAACAGGGGGCAAGGCGAGCAGTACTTC.

The chain combines TRBV9 with TRBJ2-1; 12 bases line up with TRBD2. This CDR3 spans 16 amino acids. Germline CDR1 reads SGDLS; CDR2 reads YYNGEE. V lost 4 bases to trimming and J lost 6 bases; unmatched junction nucleotides: 8. DNA of the CDR3: TGTGCCAGCAGCCCTCACCCTAGCGGGGGGGCCAATGAGCAGTTCTTC. Amino acids: CASSPHPSGGANEQFF.

J is TRBJ2-1 and V is TRBV3-1 (or the pseudogene TRBV3-2), with D perhaps TRBD2 (6 bases). V gave up 0 bases and J gave up 11 bases, with 14 bases separating them. Germline CDR1 is LGHDT and CDR2 is YNNKEL (reference sequence). This CDR3 contains 14 residues. The CDR3 DNA reads TGTGCCAGCAGCCAAGATCGACTAGAAACTAAGCAGTTCTTC. This sequence encodes CASSQDRLETKQFF.

The chain joins TRBV4-3 to TRBJ2-1; no reliable D call. CDR1 is LGHNA and CDR2 is YSLEER in the germline V gene. The germline V and J ends were trimmed by 5 bases and 0 bases, with 20 bases remaining between them. The CDR3 sequence is 18 residues long. The CDR3 DNA follows: TGCGCCAGCAGCGAGAAACAGCTCCCGATAAGCTCCTACAATGAGCAGTTCTTC. Protein product: CASSEKQLPISSYNEQFF.

This clone was seen once. The J gene is TRBJ2-7, the V gene TRBV11-2; no definite D call. Germline CDR1 SGHAT, CDR2 FQNNGV. The CDR3 has 15 residues. V lost 5 bases and J lost 5, with 19 bases in between. The CDR3 DNA reads TGTGCCAGCAGCCCCGAGGTAGGTGGCAAAGACGAGCAGTACTTC. Protein: CASSPEVGGKDEQYF.

V usage is TRBV28 and J usage is TRBJ1-5, with D uncertain. The germline gives CDR1 MDHEN, CDR2 SYDVKM. CDR3 length equals 14 residues. V lost 5 bases and J 9 bases, leaving 17 bases between the germline ends. CDR3 in DNA: TGTGCCAGCAGTCCCCGCTTCGGCGGTAGGCCCCAGCATTTT. Encoded protein: CASSPRFGGRPQHF.

This chain uses TRBV9 with TRBJ1-1; D perhaps matches TRBD1 (5 bases). Trimming removed 2 bases from V and 6 bases from J, with 11 bases in between. The CDR3 is 13 amino acids. Germline V gene sequence: CDR1 SGDLS, CDR2 YYNGEE. In DNA, the CDR3 is TGTGCCAGCAGCGTGGGGGGTTGGGCTGAAGCTTTCTTT. It specifies CASSVGGWAEAFF.

The genes are TRBV3-1 (or the pseudogene TRBV3-2) and TRBJ1-1; D is unresolved. CDR3 length: 13 amino acids. V lost 1 base and J 10 bases, leaving 13 bases between the germline ends. CDR1 is LGHDT and CDR2 is YNNKEL in the germline V gene (reference sequence). CDR3 residues: CASSQGARKGAFF. In DNA form, the CDR3 reads TGTGCCAGCAGCCAAGGGGCACGAAAAGGAGCTTTCTTT.

The chain combines TRBV28 with TRBJ2-1, with a tentative D call TRBD2 (6 bases). The CDR3 sequence is 16 residues long. V lost 2 bases and J 0 bases, leaving 11 bases between the germline ends. Germline CDR1 MDHEN, CDR2 SYDVKM. CDR3 nucleotide sequence: TGTGCCAGCAGTTTAACCCGGGGGAGCTCCTACAATGAGCAGTTCTTC. Protein product: CASSLTRGSSYNEQFF.

The rearrangement joins TRBV14 to TRBJ2-3; D gene unclear. CDR3 length: 13 residues. Germline CDR1 and CDR2: SGHDN and FVKESK. V was trimmed by 0 bases and J by 10 bases, leaving 11 bases between them. The CDR3 coding sequence is TGTGCCAGCAGCCAAGAAGAGAATGGGGCGCAGTATTTT. Translation: CASSQEENGAQYF.

A few counts support this clone. The V and J genes are TRBV4-3 and TRBJ2-7; no reliable D call. With 0 bases removed from V and 1 base from J, the gap between germline ends came to 10 bases. Germline V gives CDR1 LGHNA, CDR2 YSLEER. The CDR3 runs 15 residues. CDR3 residues: CASSQEGRRSYEQYF. DNA for the CDR3: TGCGCCAGCAGCCAAGAAGGAAGGCGGTCCTACGAGCAGTACTTC.

This chain uses TRBV14 with TRBJ1-1; D is ambiguous. The CDR3 loop spans 13 amino acids. Looked up from germline, CDR1 is SGHDN and CDR2 is FVKESK. Between the trimmed V and J ends, which lost 2 bases and 6 bases, there was a span of 10 bases. The CDR3 DNA sequence: TGTGCCAGCAGCCAATCAGGTCGATCTGAAGCTTTCTTT. Protein: CASSQSGRSEAFF.

The V gene is TRBV29-1, the J gene TRBJ2-4, with TRBD2 matching over 7 bases. V lost 4 bases, J lost 8 bases, and 23 bases stayed unmatched. The CDR3 contains 18 residues. Germline CDR1 and CDR2: SQVTM and ANQGSEA. CDR3 loop: CSVVYTSTSPSPGDIQYF. DNA for the CDR3: TGCAGCGTTGTTTATACCTCGACTAGCCCGAGTCCGGGCGACATTCAGTACTTC.

The table lists this clone with a few counts. The gene calls are TRBV4-3 and TRBJ1-1; D is unresolved. The CDR3 extends over 12 amino acids. Germline CDR1 reads LGHNA; CDR2 reads YSLEER. Deletions cut 2 bases from V and 1 base from J, with 2 bases between. CDR3 sequence: CASSQQNTEAFF. In DNA form, the CDR3 reads TGCGCCAGCAGCCAACAGAACACTGAAGCTTTCTTT.

The genes are TRBV6-4 and TRBJ2-3; D is possibly TRBD2 (5 bases). Germline V CDR1 and CDR2: MRHNA, SNTAGT. Trimming removed 0 bases at V and 4 bases at J, with 8 bases between. This CDR3 is built from 14 residues. Here the CDR3 reads CASSDSEDADTQYF. DNA for the CDR3: TGTGCCAGCAGTGACTCGGAGGATGCAGATACGCAGTATTTT.

The V gene is TRBV5-1, the J gene TRBJ2-1, with D possibly matching TRBD2 (6 bases). V lost 6 bases and J 3 bases, leaving 13 bases between the germline ends. This CDR3 has 14 amino acids. Germline CDR1 is SGHRS and CDR2 is YFSETQ. The CDR3 DNA reads as TGCGCCAGCATGGAGGGGAATAACTACAATGAGCAGTTCTTC. It encodes CASMEGNNYNEQFF.

This clone has only a few counts. The gene calls are TRBV9 and TRBJ2-1, with D unresolved. Trimming removed 0 bases from V and 7 bases from J, with 20 bases in between. The CDR3 is 17 amino acids. Germline CDR1 SGDLS, CDR2 YYNGEE. For the CDR3, the DNA is TGTGCCAGCAGCGTAGGTCCGGGTTGGAGCGAAGTAAATGAGCAGTTCTTC. Amino acid sequence: CASSVGPGWSEVNEQFF.

The V gene is TRBV5-1, the J gene TRBJ2-3; D is possibly TRBD2 (6 bases). V was clipped by 5 bases and J by 5 bases, with 18 bases between them. The CDR3 consists of 15 residues. CDR1 and CDR2 from the germline V gene are SGHRS and YFSETQ. The DNA for the CDR3 is TGCGCCAGCAGAAGCTCCGGGACTTTAAAAGATACGCAGTATTTT. Its translation is CASRSSGTLKDTQYF.

The rearrangement links TRBV2 to TRBJ1-5; D is uncertain. This CDR3 region has 15 residues. The germline V gene has CDR1 SNHLY and CDR2 FYNNEI. V dropped 2 bases and J dropped 2 bases, with 10 bases sitting between them. CDR3 loop: CASSEFLFGNQPQHF. The CDR3 nucleotides read TGTGCCAGCAGTGAATTCCTCTTCGGCAATCAGCCCCAGCATTTT.

The chain uses TRBV7-9 and TRBJ1-1; tentatively, D is TRBD1 (5 bases). The CDR3 is 16 amino acids. V gave up 2 bases and J gave up 1 base, with 14 bases separating them. In germline, CDR1 is SEHNR, CDR2 FQNEAQ (reference sequence). The CDR3 spells CASSLWAGPKNTEAFF. DNA of the CDR3: TGTGCCAGCAGCTTATGGGCGGGACCCAAGAACACTGAAGCTTTCTTT.

The gene calls are TRBV19 and TRBJ1-1; D remains unclear. The CDR3 has 12 residues. The germline gives CDR1 LNHDA, CDR2 SQIVND (reference sequence). Trimming removed 3 bases from V and 1 base from J, with 3 bases in between. The CDR3 DNA sequence: TGTGCCAGTAGTATTGGGAACACTGAAGCTTTCTTT. Translated, it gives CASSIGNTEAFF.

In this sample, this clone turned up once. The V call is TRBV7-3, the J call TRBJ1-2; D gene unclear. Per the germline V gene, CDR1 is SGHTA and CDR2 is FQGTGA. The V gene lost 4 bases and the J gene lost 4 bases, with 10 bases spanning the gap. The CDR3 sequence is 13 residues long. CDR3 bases: TGTGCCAGCAGCTCAGCCGAAGGCTATGGCTACACCTTC. Translated: CASSSAEGYGYTF.